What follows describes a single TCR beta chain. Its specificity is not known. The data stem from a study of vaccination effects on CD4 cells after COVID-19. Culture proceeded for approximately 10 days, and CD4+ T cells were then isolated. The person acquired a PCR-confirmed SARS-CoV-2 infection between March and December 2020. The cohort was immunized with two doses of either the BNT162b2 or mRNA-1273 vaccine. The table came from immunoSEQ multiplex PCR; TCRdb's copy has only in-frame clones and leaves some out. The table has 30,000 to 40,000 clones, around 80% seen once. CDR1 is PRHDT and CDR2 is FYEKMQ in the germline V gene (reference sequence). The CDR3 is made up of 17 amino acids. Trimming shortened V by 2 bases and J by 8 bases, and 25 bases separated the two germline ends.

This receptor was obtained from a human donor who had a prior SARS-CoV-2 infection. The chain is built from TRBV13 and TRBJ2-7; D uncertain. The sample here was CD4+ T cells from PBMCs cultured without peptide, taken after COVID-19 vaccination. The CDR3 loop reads CASSLSFGLIGLRKQYF. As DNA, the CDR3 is TGTGCCAGCAGCTTATCATTCGGGCTGATCGGGCTTCGCAAGCAGTACTTC. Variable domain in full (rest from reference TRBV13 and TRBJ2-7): AAGVIQSPRHLIKEKRETATLKCYPIPRHDTVYWYQQGPGQDPQFLISFYEKMQSDKGSIPDRFSAQQFSDYHSELNMSSLELGDSALYFCASSLSFGLIGLRKQYFGPGTRLTVT.